The sequence of this TCR beta chain was determined in a study of cytotoxic CD8 clonotypes in ibrutinib-treated CLL. Overall study: After treatment lasting a median approximately eleven months, range 6 to 36, response samples were collected.

Germline V lookup: CDR1 KGHSH, CDR2 LQKENI. The CDR3 sequence is 16 residues long. With 1 base removed from V and 1 base from J, the gap between germline ends came to 10 bases. TCRdb keeps only in-frame clones here, not all; method: immunoSEQ multiplex PCR. The profile shows tens of thousands of clones, nearly 55% of them singletons. The receptor was derived from a human donor with chronic lymphocytic leukemia. This sequence joins TRBV18 and TRBJ2-2, with TRBD1 as a possible D gene (5 bases). This material consisted of PBMCs, taken at disease progression, from a patient treated with ibrutinib. The CDR3 DNA reads as TGTGCCAGCTCACCACTCCCAGGACAGAACACCGGGGAGCTGTTTTTT. The encoded protein is CASSPLPGQNTGELFF.